The 25 T cell receptor beta chains below were found in one sample sequenced in a study of blood T cell repertoires in COVID-19. The method was immunoSEQ multiplex PCR; TCRdb's version includes in-frame clones alone and lacks a portion of them. Among fewer than 60,000 clones, under 90% were seen once, and the ten largest hold approximately 13%. The sample was peripheral blood. The receptor set was obtained from a woman of 80 years or more with acute or convalescent COVID-19.

As for this clone: The junction does not match germline at one end; this may be a read error. The gene calls are TRBV7-7 and TRBJ2-7; possibly TRBD2 for D (7 bases). The germline gives CDR1 SSHAT, CDR2 FNYEAQ (reference sequence). The CDR3 contains 16 residues. The CDR3 coding sequence is TGTGCTAGCAGCTTAGGCCCCGGCGGGGGCGGGACGGAGCAGTACTTC. It yields the protein CASSLGPGGGGTEQYF.

The chain recombines TRBV3-1 (or the pseudogene TRBV3-2) with TRBJ2-4; tentative D call: TRBD1 (5 bases). The germline V and J ends were trimmed by 0 bases and 13 bases, with 13 bases remaining between them. Per germline, CDR1 LGHDT and CDR2 YNNKEL (reference sequence). The CDR3 sequence is 13 residues long. The CDR3 DNA is TGTGCCAGCAGCCAAGATATCCAGGGAATCCAGTACTTC. Encoded protein: CASSQDIQGIQYF.

This clone has only one observation. The gene calls are TRBV2 and TRBJ1-1; tentative D call: TRBD1 (5 bases). Between the trimmed V and J ends, which lost 4 bases and 2 bases, there was a span of 14 bases. The CDR3 is made up of 15 amino acids. CDR1 is SNHLY and CDR2 is FYNNEI in the germline V gene. Written as DNA, the CDR3 is TGTGCCAGCAGTGTCGGGGGGTCCGGAAACACTGAAGCTTTCTTT. Residues: CASSVGGSGNTEAFF.

The rearrangement uses TRBV23-1 and TRBJ1-1; D might be TRBD1 (6 bases). TRBV23-1 is an ORF, with its function uncertain. There are 14 residues in the CDR3. The germline V and J ends were trimmed by 8 bases and 4 bases, with 17 bases remaining between them. For the CDR3, the DNA is TGCGCCAGCGGGCATAAGGGGGTGGGCACTGAAGCTTTCTTT. As protein: CASGHKGVGTEAFF.

V is TRBV5-1 and J is TRBJ1-1, with D perhaps TRBD1 (6 bases). Germline V CDR1 and CDR2: SGHRS, YFSETQ. Trimming pared 5 bases from V and 6 bases from J, leaving 20 bases between. The CDR3 consists of 15 residues. CDR3 loop: CASSQSQGKSAEAFF. CDR3 in DNA: TGCGCCAGCAGTCAATCTCAGGGGAAGTCGGCTGAAGCTTTCTTT.

The J gene is TRBJ1-3, the V gene TRBV21-1; the table's D call, TRBD1, has no DNA check behind it. TRBV21-1 is deemed a pseudogene. There are 21 residues in the CDR3. CDR3 sequence reads: CASSKRQGRLIGSLSGNTIYF. CDR3 in DNA: TGTGCCAGCAGCAAGCGACAGGGGAGGTTGATCGGCTCCCTTTCTGGAAACACCATATATTTT.

The rearrangement joins TRBV19 to TRBJ1-4; D is undetermined. V was cut by 0 bases and J by 1 base, with 6 bases left in between. Germline CDR1 LNHDA, CDR2 SQIVND (reference sequence). CDR3 length: 15 residues. The CDR3 here is CASSIDPGTNEKLFF. The CDR3 DNA follows: TGTGCCAGTAGTATAGATCCGGGAACTAATGAAAAACTGTTTTTT.

The count of this clone is one. The genes are TRBV1 and TRBJ2-1; TRBD2 is the table's D call and was not checked against the DNA. TRBV1 is noted as a pseudogene. The CDR3 covers 18 residues. The chain's CDR3 is CTSSQLGTSGGPGNEQFF. DNA of the CDR3: TGCACCAGCAGCCAACTCGGGACTAGCGGGGGTCCCGGCAATGAGCAGTTCTTC.

The gene calls are TRBV5-6 and TRBJ1-3; no clear D. V lost 3 bases, J lost 1 base, and 14 bases lay in between. CDR3 size: 16 residues. The germline gives CDR1 SGHDT, CDR2 YYEEEE. This CDR3 reads CASSWRAPSSGNTIYF. DNA of the CDR3: TGTGCCAGCAGCTGGCGGGCCCCAAGTTCTGGAAACACCATATATTTT.

The J gene is TRBJ1-3, the V gene TRBV18; D is undetermined. Germline CDR1 is KGHSH and CDR2 is LQKENI. V was cut by 0 bases and J by 0 bases, with 9 bases left in between. The CDR3 covers 16 residues. In nucleotides, the CDR3 is TGTGCCAGCTCACCACCGGGCAGGATCTCTGGAAACACCATATATTTT. Translating gives CASSPPGRISGNTIYF.

The rearrangement joins TRBV27 to TRBJ1-1; unclear D gene. The V end was cut by 5 bases, the J end by 11 bases, with 21 bases between. The germline V gene encodes CDR1 MNHEY and CDR2 SMNVEV (reference sequence). The CDR3 has 14 amino acids. This CDR3 reads CASSLKPGGDAAFF. The CDR3 bases are TGTGCCAGCAGTCTTAAGCCTGGCGGGGATGCCGCTTTCTTT.

The chain recombines TRBV7-9 with TRBJ2-7; 8 bases fit TRBD1. This CDR3 is built from 14 residues. Per the germline V gene, CDR1 is SEHNR and CDR2 is FQNEAQ (reference sequence). After removal of 5 bases from V and 8 bases from J, the junction contained 11 bases not matched to a gene. Here the CDR3 reads CASSPDGQGGKQYF. As DNA, the CDR3 is TGTGCCAGCAGCCCCGATGGACAGGGAGGCAAGCAGTACTTC.

The chain uses TRBV19 and TRBJ2-2, with 8 bases lining up with TRBD1. This CDR3 is 15 amino acids long. Per the germline V gene, CDR1 is LNHDA and CDR2 is SQIVND (reference sequence). J gave up 6 bases and V 6 bases, and 9 bases lay outside the gene matches. The CDR3 is CASSKQGVGAGELFF. DNA for the CDR3: TGTGCCAGTAGCAAACAGGGGGTAGGAGCCGGGGAGCTGTTTTTT.

The CDR3 protein is CASSEQGPLNYGYTF. For the CDR3, the DNA is TGTGCCAGCAGTGAACAGGGGCCATTGAATTATGGCTACACCTTC. The chain has TRBV2 and TRBJ1-2, with D possibly being TRBD1 (6 bases). CDR3 length: 15 amino acids. Trimming shortened V by 2 bases and J by 5 bases, and 15 bases separated the two germline ends. The germline V gene has CDR1 SNHLY and CDR2 FYNNEI. Filled out from reference TRBV2 and TRBJ1-2, the complete variable domain reads EPEVTQTPSHQVTQMGQEVILRCVPISNHLYFYWYRQILGQKVEFLVSFYNNEISEKSEIFDDQFSVERPDGSNFTLKIRSTKLEDSAMYFCASSEQGPLNYGYTFGSGTRLTVV.

The genes are TRBV2 and TRBJ2-1; a possible D gene is TRBD2 (7 bases). V lost 8 bases to trimming and J lost 4 bases, with 9 bases between them. Looked up from germline, CDR1 is SNHLY and CDR2 is FYNNEI. This CDR3 spans 12 amino acids. The CDR3 loop is CASGGAYNEQFF. The CDR3 coding sequence is TGTGCCAGCGGGGGGGCTTACAATGAGCAGTTCTTC.

DNA for the CDR3: TGTGCCAGCACCGTGGACAGGGGGTCTGGAAACACCATATATTTT. Translated: CASTVDRGSGNTIYF. This chain uses TRBV11-1 with TRBJ1-3; TRBD1 aligns across 10 bases. The CDR3 covers 15 residues. Unmatched junction bases numbered 4, after V lost 7 bases and J lost 1 base. Germline assignment: CDR1 SGHAT and CDR2 FQDESV (reference sequence). Full variable domain (remainder filled in from reference TRBV11-1 and TRBJ1-3): EAEVAQSPRYKITEKSQAVAFWCDPISGHATLYWYRQILGQGPELLVQFQDESVVDDSQLPKDRFSAERLKGVDSTLKIQPAELGDSAMYLCASTVDRGSGNTIYFGEGSWLTVV.

This chain connects TRBV30 to TRBJ1-2, with a tentative D call TRBD1 (5 bases). The CDR3 has 13 amino acids. V was shortened by 4 bases and J by 2 bases, with 11 bases between the two germline ends. CDR1 is GTSNPN and CDR2 is SVGIG in the germline V gene (reference sequence). This CDR3 reads CAWTPGENYGYTF. The DNA for the CDR3 is TGTGCCTGGACCCCGGGGGAAAACTATGGCTACACCTTC.

The chain employs TRBV29-1 and TRBJ1-4; 7 bases are shared with TRBD1. The length of the CDR3 is 15 residues. With V trimmed by 0 bases and J by 7 bases, 8 bases remained unmatched. Germline V lookup: CDR1 SQVTM, CDR2 ANQGSEA. This chain's CDR3 is CSVEDRNRGSEKLFF. DNA of the CDR3: TGCAGCGTTGAAGATCGAAACAGGGGCTCTGAAAAACTGTTTTTT.

The rearrangement uses TRBV3-1 (or the pseudogene TRBV3-2) and TRBJ1-1; D gene ambiguous. Deletions cut 0 bases from V and 0 bases from J, with 8 bases between. The CDR3 loop spans 15 amino acids. Germline assignment: CDR1 LGHDT and CDR2 YNNKEL (reference sequence). CDR3 amino acids: CASSQDLAMNTEAFF. The CDR3 DNA is TGTGCCAGCAGCCAAGACTTAGCCATGAACACTGAAGCTTTCTTT.

This clone was detected a few times. The same CDR3 is also encoded by other DNA sequences in this sample. V usage is TRBV5-1 and J usage is TRBJ1-2; 8 nucleotides match TRBD1. The CDR3 loop spans 14 amino acids. V lost 0 bases to trimming and J lost 2 bases; unmatched junction nucleotides: 0. Germline V lookup: CDR1 SGHRS, CDR2 YFSETQ. The CDR3 bases are TGCGCCAGCAGCTTGGGACAGGGGAACTATGGCTACACCTTC. Residues: CASSLGQGNYGYTF.

V is TRBV11-3 and J is TRBJ2-3; D unresolved. This CDR3 spans 15 amino acids. CDR1 is SGHNT, CDR2 YENEEA, per germline. Trimming took off 0 bases at V and 6 bases at J, with 13 bases between the two ends. CDR3 in amino acids: CASSLDPTVSDTQYF. As DNA, the CDR3 is TGTGCCAGCAGCTTAGACCCCACAGTATCTGATACGCAGTATTTT.

CDR3 sequence (DNA): TGCGCCAGCACCGAGGGACAGGGCGTCAACACTGAAGCTTTCTTT. It specifies CASTEGQGVNTEAFF. The chain combines TRBV5-1 with TRBJ1-1; 9 nucleotides match TRBD1. The ends lost 6 bases at V and 2 bases at J; junction bases unmatched: 8. The CDR3 is 15 residues long. Germline CDR1 reads SGHRS; CDR2 reads YFSETQ.

This chain links TRBV23-1 with TRBJ2-1; TRBD2 matches at 10 bases. TRBV23-1 is an open reading frame, and its role is uncertain. The V segment lost 8 bases and the J segment 3 bases; nucleotides outside the gene matches: 1. CDR3 length equals 13 residues. The CDR3 sequence is CASQRGGYNEQFF. CDR3 sequence (DNA): TGCGCCAGCCAGCGGGGGGGCTACAATGAGCAGTTCTTC.

This chain connects TRBV15 to TRBJ1-5; no definite D call. The V gene's germline CDR1 is LNHNV and CDR2 YYDKDF (reference sequence). With 1 base removed from V and 9 bases from J, the gap between germline ends came to 4 bases. There are 11 residues in the CDR3. The CDR3 DNA is TGTGCCACCAGCAGAGGAGGGCCCCAGCATTTT. It codes for CATSRGGPQHF.

The chain has TRBV4-1 and TRBJ1-3, with D perhaps TRBD1 (6 bases). Germline lookup yields CDR1 MGHRA and CDR2 YSYEKL. With 2 bases removed from V and 4 bases from J, the gap between germline ends came to 9 bases. The CDR3 length is 14 residues. DNA for the CDR3: TGCGCCAGCAGCCAAACAGGGTGGGGAAACACCATATATTTT. Translation gives CASSQTGWGNTIYF.